These 11 T cell receptor beta chains share one sample of origin, sequenced in a study of shared clonotypes between healthy human individuals (TCRdb year 2020). The library was produced with the immunoSEQ multiplex PCR assay. The clones in this table, taken by TCRdb from immuneACCESS, are in-frame only. Not every clone is retained; where verified, under half of the shortfall comes from an unresolved V gene, and the cause of the rest is unknown. This sample comprises 950,000 to 1,100,000 clones, approximately 68% of them detected only once. The ten largest clones represent nearly 1.5% of the sample. Material for sequencing was memory CD4+ T cells sorted from blood. The cell subset or site tag for this specimen amounts to: CD45RA-negative fraction. The origin of the receptors is a man younger than 30 in good health.

The chain joins TRBV28 to TRBJ2-5; no clear D gene. Per germline, CDR1 MDHEN and CDR2 SYDVKM. The CDR3 is 15 amino acids. The V gene lost 8 bases and the J gene lost 5 bases, with 21 bases spanning the gap. The CDR3 loop reads CASPPQPWTVETQYF. The DNA for the CDR3 is TGTGCCAGCCCCCCCCAGCCTTGGACCGTGGAGACCCAGTACTTC.

This clone showed up just a few times. This may be a read error: a much more frequent sequence differs by one nucleotide. This CDR3 is also generated by other DNA sequences in the sample. V and J are TRBV30 and TRBJ1-1, with D perhaps TRBD1 (5 bases). CDR1 is GTSNPN, CDR2 SVGIG, per germline (reference sequence). The CDR3 covers 13 residues. Trimming shortened V by 2 bases and J by 1 base, and 8 bases separated the two germline ends. CDR3 DNA: TGTGCCTGGAGTCAGGGAGGGAACACTGAAGCTTTCTTT. Translating it yields CAWSQGGNTEAFF.

The chain joins TRBV6-5 to TRBJ1-2, with no clear D. V was shortened by 4 bases and J by 0 bases, with 9 bases between the two germline ends. This CDR3 is built from 14 residues. Germline V gene lookup returns CDR1 MNHEY and CDR2 SVGAGI. CDR3 in DNA: TGTGCCAGCAGTTCCCCAGGAGCTAACTATGGCTACACCTTC. As protein: CASSSPGANYGYTF.

The genes are TRBV9 and TRBJ2-1; 8 bases agree with TRBD2. Trimming took 0 bases from V and 6 from J; bases not matched to a gene: 5. The CDR3 has 15 amino acids. Germline CDR1 SGDLS, CDR2 YYNGEE. The CDR3 spells CASSVGLAGSNEQFF. The CDR3 coding sequence is TGTGCCAGCAGCGTAGGATTAGCGGGGTCCAATGAGCAGTTCTTC. The whole variable domain, remainder taken from reference TRBV9 and TRBJ2-1, is DSGVTQTPKHLITATGQRVTLRCSPRSGDLSVYWYQQSLDQGLQFLIQYYNGEERAKGNILERFSAQQFPDLHSELNLSSLELGDSALYFCASSVGLAGSNEQFFGPGTRLTVL.

This chain uses TRBV18 with TRBJ2-7; TRBD2 agrees at 7 bases. Germline trimming cut 6 bases from V and 5 bases from J; bases unmatched to any gene: 13. Germline CDR1 KGHSH, CDR2 LQKENI. This CDR3 contains 15 residues. The DNA for the CDR3 is TGTGCCAGCTCCCCCCCCGGGGGAGGGCCTGACGAGCAGTACTTC. Translation: CASSPPGGGPDEQYF.

This clone has only one observation. This chain links TRBV10-3 with TRBJ2-3; no definite D call. Germline CDR1 and CDR2: ENHRY and SYGVKD. V lost 3 bases and J 0 bases, leaving 4 bases between the germline ends. The CDR3 covers 13 residues. The CDR3 bases are TGTGCCATCAGTGACAGAAGCACAGATACGCAGTATTTT. Amino acids: CAISDRSTDTQYF.

The V gene is TRBV5-8, the J gene TRBJ1-5; D remains ambiguous. CDR3 length equals 14 residues. Germline values: CDR1 SGHTS, CDR2 YDEGEE. V lost 0 bases and J lost 5, with 9 bases in between. The CDR3 loop reads CASSLVPTHQPQHF. The CDR3 region has the DNA TGTGCCAGCAGCTTGGTTCCGACTCATCAGCCCCAGCATTTT.

The genes are TRBV23-1 and TRBJ2-3, with a possible D match to TRBD2 (6 bases). TRBV23-1 is recorded as an ORF, its role being uncertain. CDR3 length equals 16 residues. The V end was cut by 9 bases, the J end by 6 bases, with 25 bases between. The CDR3 DNA follows: TGCGCCAGGACTCTCGAGGCGGGACCCGTTTCGGATACGCAGTATTTT. Its translation is CARTLEAGPVSDTQYF.

The V gene is TRBV9, the J gene TRBJ2-7; D is tentatively TRBD1 or TRBD2 (5 bases each). Germline CDR1 SGDLS, CDR2 YYNGEE. The CDR3 runs 17 residues. V was clipped by 4 bases and J by 1 base, with 21 bases between them. The DNA for the CDR3 is TGTGCCAGCAGCCGCCAGGGTACGGGACCCTATTCCTACGAGCAGTACTTC. Its translation is CASSRQGTGPYSYEQYF.

The chain joins TRBV28 to TRBJ1-2; D possibly corresponds to TRBD1 (5 bases). The ends were cut back, 2 bases at V and 6 bases at J, with 22 bases in the middle. Per germline, CDR1 MDHEN and CDR2 SYDVKM. The CDR3 contains 17 residues. CDR3 protein: CASSLGARRRGFDGYTF. In nucleotides, the CDR3 is TGTGCCAGCAGTTTAGGGGCCAGAAGGCGGGGCTTTGATGGCTACACCTTC.

The chain couples TRBV4-1 to TRBJ2-1; D uncertain. This CDR3 region has 15 residues. Germline CDR1 and CDR2: MGHRA and YSYEKL. With 0 bases removed from V and 0 bases from J, the gap between germline ends came to 6 bases. This CDR3 is CASSQDPRSYNEQFF. The CDR3 DNA reads as TGCGCCAGCAGCCAAGATCCGCGCTCCTACAATGAGCAGTTCTTC.